This TCR beta chain stems from a study of T cell responses to AZD1222 COVID-19 vaccine. The wider study: Second doses that came at about 4 or about 12 weeks were put together. Findings and caveats of the study: Across the whole spike, CD4 TCRs peaked at regions 160-218 and 743-854.

The length of the CDR3 is 15 residues. The germline V gene encodes CDR1 MNHEY and CDR2 SVGAGI. Deletions cut 3 bases from V and 1 base from J, with 10 bases between. Concerning this clone itself: The antigen remains unidentified.

TCRdb keeps only in-frame clones here, not all; method: immunoSEQ multiplex PCR. Of about 160,000 clones listed, less than 95% are singletons. The J gene is TRBJ1-3, the V gene TRBV6-5; D remains ambiguous. This clonotype originated in an adult in good health. Sequences were derived from peripheral blood, sampled on day 0 of AZD1222 vaccination. The CDR3 loop is CASSYVSGSGNTIYF. CDR3 DNA: TGTGCCAGCAGTTATGTCTCGGGGTCTGGAAACACCATATATTTT.